This T cell receptor beta chain was recorded in a study of cytomegalovirus exposure and HLA in healthy donors. PCR used 60 Vbeta primers and 13 Jbeta primers. Method: immunoSEQ multiplex PCR; TCRdb's copy keeps in-frame clones and lacks some. The sample has roughly 240,000 clones, roughly 87% seen once. This clone was seen only once. V gave up 1 base and J gave up 9 bases; unmatched junction bases: 13. Germline V gene data show CDR1 as SGHTA and CDR2 as FQGNSA. The length of the CDR3 is 16 residues. The TCR originated in a woman aged 40 to 55 in good health and CMV-seropositive. This chain connects TRBV7-2 to TRBJ2-7; 9 bases map to TRBD1. Input material: PBMCs. The CDR3 DNA reads TGTGCCAGCAGCTTAGGGCCGGGACAGGGTATCCAGGGGCAGTACTTC. Its protein product is CASSLGPGQGIQGQYF.